This TCR beta chain was sequenced for a study of cytomegalovirus exposure and HLA in healthy donors. The PCR made use of 60 Vbeta and 13 Jbeta primers. Measured with immunoSEQ multiplex PCR; TCRdb has only the in-frame clones, and not every one. This sample has 35,000 to 50,000 clones, with 60% to 70% found just once. CDR3 size: 14 residues. V was pared by 4 bases and J by 1 base, with 10 bases between. Germline CDR1 is SEHNR and CDR2 is FQNEAQ (reference sequence). This receptor was identified in a man in his forties in good health and CMV-seronegative. Sequenced sample: PBMCs. The chain links TRBV7-9 to TRBJ2-5; D gene unclear. The CDR3 nucleotides read TGTGCCAGCAGCTCCACGAGACTCCAAGAGACCCAGTACTTC. It encodes CASSSTRLQETQYF.